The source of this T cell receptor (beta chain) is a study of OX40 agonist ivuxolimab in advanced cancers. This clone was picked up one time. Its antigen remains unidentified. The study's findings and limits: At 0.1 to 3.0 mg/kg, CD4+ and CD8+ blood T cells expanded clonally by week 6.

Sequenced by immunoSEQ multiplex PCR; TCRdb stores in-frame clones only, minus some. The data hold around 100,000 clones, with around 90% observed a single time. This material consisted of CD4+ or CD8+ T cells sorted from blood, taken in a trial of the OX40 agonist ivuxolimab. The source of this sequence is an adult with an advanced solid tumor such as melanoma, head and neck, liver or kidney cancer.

The CDR3 is CATSRDLVSEKLFF. Written as DNA, the CDR3 is TGTGCCACCAGCAGAGATCTTGTTAGTGAAAAACTGTTTTTT. The V call is TRBV15, the J call TRBJ1-4; D remains unclear. CDR1 and CDR2 from the germline V gene are LNHNV and YYDKDF (reference sequence). V was shortened by 0 bases and J by 7 bases, with 9 bases between the two germline ends. This CDR3 is 14 amino acids long.